This T cell receptor beta chain is drawn from a study of blood T cell repertoires in COVID-19. Study as a whole: Acute and convalescent COVID-19 samples came from the United States, Italy and Spain. Sources were T cells, B-cell-depleted T cells, or PBMCs; the material itself was cDNA or gDNA.

In the authors' workflow: How many nucleated cells were present was estimated from reference gene primer amplification. Clones were read by immunoSEQ multiplex PCR, and TCRdb kept only the in-frame ones, dropping some. D and trimming come from the DNA, and the V and J calls and clone size come from that table. The sample holds about 180,000 clones; around 83% are singletons and the top ten take about 1.5%. The V gene's germline CDR1 is LNHNV and CDR2 YYDKDF (reference sequence). With 3 bases clipped from V and 15 bases from J, the junction kept 7 bases outside the gene matches. The CDR3 spans 13 residues.

The gene calls are TRBV15 and TRBJ2-2; 10 nucleotides line up with TRBD1. Sequencing used peripheral blood. This TCR was sampled from a human donor in a cohort sampled during active COVID-19. The DNA for the CDR3 is TGTGCCACCAGCAGCGCCGGGACAGGGGACGTGTTTTTT. It codes for CATSSAGTGDVFF.